The clone carrying this TCR beta chain was observed a few times. Its cognate antigen is unknown. TCRdb re-derived calls from the reads in MiXCR, one entry per CDR3 protein. The sample has approximately 770,000 distinct CDR3 sequences; under 35% are singletons. The CDR3 runs to 13 residues. Trimming left V 1 base short and J 6 bases short, with 9 bases between. Germline loops: CDR1 SEHNR, CDR2 FQNEAQ (reference sequence). These data come from a study of T cell repertoires in cytomegalovirus infection. In the study overall: Recently identified HLA-C-restricted CMV epitopes and well-studied HLA-B-restricted CMV epitopes were used by the study. CMV infection plus the matching HLA type was flagged by public TCR beta signatures.

The receptor was derived from a human donor in good health (CMV status not recorded). Some clones in this sample may be carry-over from other donors' samples. Source: cultured CD8+ T cells from PBMCs, taken from culture after CMV antigen stimulation. This rearrangement joins TRBV7-9 to TRBJ1-2; tentative D call: TRBD1 (5 bases). The CDR3 nucleotides read TGTGCCAGCAGCTTAGGACAGCTAAATGGCTACACCTTC. Translation gives CASSLGQLNGYTF.